Listed below are T cell receptor beta chains from one sample, sequenced in a study of cytomegalovirus exposure and HLA in healthy donors. TCRdb's table, derived via immunoSEQ multiplex PCR, lists solely in-frame clones and lacks some. The sample records roughly 120,000 clones, approximately 76% being singletons. Sequencing was performed on PBMCs. The receptors stem from a man in his forties or fifties in good health and CMV-seropositive. CDR3s include the opening cysteine and the closing phenylalanine or tryptophan. The D gene is left open where the match is weak. Where a row states a size, it is once, few, many or the class of an expanded clone; other rows omit it.

J: TRBJ2-1; V: TRBV7-2; size: -; D: TRBD2; CDR3: CASSLGAGVFYNEQFF; DNA: TGTGCCAGCAGCTTAGGCGCGGGGGTCTTTTACAATGAGCAGTTCTTC
J: TRBJ2-7; V: TRBV28; size: -; D: -; CDR3: CASSFSAGYEQYF; DNA: TGTGCCAGCAGTTTCTCGGCGGGCTACGAGCAGTACTTC
J: TRBJ2-7; V: TRBV19; size: -; D: -; CDR3: CASSWSRASYEQYF; DNA: TGTGCCAGTAGTTGGTCCAGGGCCTCCTACGAGCAGTACTTC
J: TRBJ2-3; V: TRBV11-2; size: few; D: -; CDR3: CASSSHSVNYVDTQYF; DNA: TGTGCCAGCAGCTCGCATAGTGTTAACTACGTAGATACGCAGTATTTT
J: TRBJ2-7; V: TRBV28; size: -; D: -; CDR3: CASSSPIWSYEQYF; DNA: TGTGCCAGCAGCTCCCCAATTTGGTCCTACGAGCAGTACTTC
J: TRBJ2-2; V: TRBV6-6; size: few; D: TRBD2; CDR3: CASTPGLAATGELFF; DNA: TGTGCCAGCACCCCGGGACTAGCGGCAACCGGGGAGCTGTTTTTT
J: TRBJ2-3; V: TRBV15; size: -; D: -; CDR3: CATSTLQTDTQYF; DNA: TGTGCCACCAGCACCCTACAGACAGATACGCAGTATTTT
J: TRBJ2-3; V: TRBV5-5; size: -; D: TRBD2; CDR3: CASSTPLAGGPDTQYF; DNA: TGTGCCAGCAGCACCCCCTTAGCGGGGGGGCCGGATACGCAGTATTTT
J: TRBJ2-7; V: TRBV7-9; size: -; D: -; CDR3: CASSYRTAYEQYF; DNA: TGTGCCAGCAGTTACAGGACCGCCTACGAGCAGTACTTC
J: TRBJ2-3; V: TRBV5-1; size: once; D: -; CDR3: CASSLGPPTGDTQYF; DNA: TGCGCCAGCAGCTTGGGACCACCTACGGGGGATACGCAGTATTTT
J: TRBJ1-5; V: TRBV6-5; size: -; D: -; CDR3: CASSYSKTIQPQHF; DNA: TGTGCCAGCAGTTACTCGAAAACTATCCAGCCCCAGCATTTT
J: TRBJ2-2; V: TRBV14; size: -; D: -; CDR3: CASSQVTGELFF; DNA: TGTGCCAGCAGCCAAGTAACCGGGGAGCTGTTTTTT
J: TRBJ2-7; V: TRBV4-1; size: -; D: TRBD1; CDR3: CASSPGVQGYEQYF; DNA: TGCGCCAGCAGCCCTGGAGTACAGGGGTACGAGCAGTACTTC
J: TRBJ2-5; V: TRBV7-9; size: -; D: TRBD1; CDR3: CSSSLGDRGLQETQYF; DNA: TGTTCCAGCAGCTTAGGCGACAGGGGGCTTCAAGAGACCCAGTACTTC
J: TRBJ2-7; V: TRBV9; size: -; D: TRBD1; CDR3: CASSPTGGTYNEQYF; DNA: TGTGCCAGCAGCCCCACAGGGGGCACCTATAACGAGCAGTACTTC
J: TRBJ2-7; V: TRBV7-2; size: -; D: -; CDR3: CASSLAGLSHYEQYF; DNA: TGTGCCAGCAGCTTAGCGGGCCTATCTCACTACGAGCAGTACTTC
J: TRBJ1-6; V: TRBV10-3; size: -; D: -; CDR3: CAISESRTGDSPLHF; DNA: TGTGCCATCAGTGAGTCCCGGACGGGGGATTCACCCCTCCACTTT
J: TRBJ2-1; V: TRBV6-1; size: few; D: -; CDR3: CASSDRGSTTYNEQFF; DNA: TGTGCCAGCAGTGATCGGGGATCGACAACCTACAATGAGCAGTTCTTC
J: TRBJ1-1; V: TRBV2; size: -; D: TRBD1; CDR3: CATRGRGPEAFF; DNA: TGTGCCACCAGGGGCAGGGGGCCTGAAGCTTTCTTT
J: TRBJ2-7; V: TRBV6-6; size: few; D: -; CDR3: CASSSPDSYEQYF; DNA: TGTGCCAGCAGTTCCCCGGACAGCTACGAGCAGTACTTC
J: TRBJ2-1; V: TRBV7-6; size: -; D: TRBD2; CDR3: CASSLGNLAGTANEQFF; DNA: TGTGCCAGCAGCTTAGGTAATCTAGCGGGGACAGCGAATGAGCAGTTCTTC
J: TRBJ2-2; V: TRBV18; size: -; D: -; CDR3: CASSPVETGELFF; DNA: TGTGCCAGCTCACCCGTAGAGACCGGGGAGCTGTTTTTT
J: TRBJ2-7; V: TRBV5-1; size: once; D: -; CDR3: CASSLDRTTYEQYF; DNA: TGCGCCAGCAGCTTGGACAGGACCACCTACGAGCAGTACTTC
J: TRBJ2-7; V: TRBV28; size: once; D: TRBD1; CDR3: CASSLLTPGTGEVEQYF; DNA: TGTGCCAGCAGCCTCCTAACTCCCGGGACAGGGGAGGTCGAGCAGTACTTC
J: TRBJ1-3; V: TRBV7-9; size: -; D: -; CDR3: CASSPGQYQTGNTIYF; DNA: TGTGCCAGCAGCCCAGGACAGTATCAAACTGGAAACACCATATATTTT
J: TRBJ2-7; V: TRBV11-2; size: -; D: TRBD1; CDR3: CASSLGGTGGYEQYF; DNA: TGTGCCAGCAGCTTAGGTGGGACAGGGGGCTACGAGCAGTACTTC
J: TRBJ2-3; V: TRBV11-2; size: -; D: TRBD2; CDR3: CASTGGRVGRFADTQYF; DNA: TGTGCCAGCACCGGGGGGAGGGTCGGACGCTTCGCAGATACGCAGTATTTT
J: TRBJ2-1; V: TRBV11-3; size: -; D: -; CDR3: CASSPDDRGNEQFF; DNA: TGTGCCAGCAGCCCAGACGATAGAGGCAATGAGCAGTTCTTC
J: TRBJ2-7; V: TRBV19; size: -; D: -; CDR3: CASSPDNLLSYEQYF; DNA: TGTGCCAGTAGTCCCGACAACCTACTCTCCTACGAGCAGTACTTC
J: TRBJ2-6; V: TRBV11-2; size: -; D: -; CDR3: CASSPRDALTF; DNA: TGTGCCAGCAGCCCGCGGGATGCACTGACTTTC
J: TRBJ2-7; V: TRBV7-9; size: few; D: TRBD2; CDR3: CASSPSGFVGGPYEQYF; DNA: TGTGCCAGCAGCCCGTCCGGGTTCGTGGGAGGGCCCTACGAGCAGTACTTC
J: TRBJ2-7; V: TRBV7-2; size: -; D: -; CDR3: CASSPRLGPYEQYF; DNA: TGTGCCAGCAGCCCCCGACTAGGCCCCTACGAGCAGTACTTC
J: TRBJ2-7; V: TRBV10-1; size: -; D: -; CDR3: CASSELTAYEQYF; DNA: TGCGCCAGCAGTGAGTTGACAGCCTACGAGCAGTACTTC
J: TRBJ1-1; V: TRBV28; size: -; D: -; CDR3: CASSLQGPNTEAFF; DNA: TGTGCCAGCAGTTTACAGGGGCCGAACACTGAAGCTTTCTTT
J: TRBJ1-4; V: TRBV14; size: -; D: -; CDR3: CASSQLTGYNEKLFF; DNA: TGTGCCAGCAGCCAACTTACCGGTTATAATGAAAAACTGTTTTTT
J: TRBJ2-1; V: TRBV5-1; size: few; D: TRBD2; CDR3: CASRPTSGGNNEQFF; DNA: TGCGCCAGCAGACCGACTAGCGGGGGGAACAATGAGCAGTTCTTC
J: TRBJ1-2; V: TRBV7-2; size: -; D: TRBD1; CDR3: CASSLETGGVYGYTF; DNA: TGTGCCAGCAGCTTAGAGACAGGGGGAGTTTATGGCTACACCTTC